Following are 23 T cell receptor beta chains from one sample sequenced in a study of blood T cells in healthy people across ages. The second PCR ran 7 to 11 cycles with a sample-barcoded 5' primer and J-beta primers. TCRdb used MiXCR to reprocess the 5' RACE reads, holding one entry per CDR3 protein. The repertoire consists of about 1.4 million distinct CDR3 sequences, with almost 60% occurring once and the leading ten covering over 5.5%. The specimen was blood. The receptors shown here come from a man aged 18 to 29 in good health.

J is TRBJ2-7 and V is TRBV29-1, with D possibly TRBD1 on 6 matching bases. V was clipped by 5 bases and J by 9 bases, with 23 bases between them. The CDR3 contains 14 residues. The germline V gene has CDR1 SQVTM and CDR2 ANQGSEA. The DNA for the CDR3 is TGCAGCGTTCGATGGACAGTCCCCTCGGGGTTGCAGTACTTC. Protein sequence: CSVRWTVPSGLQYF.

Turning to this clonotype: A junction boundary mismatches the germline segment, possibly from a read error. V is TRBV12-3 or TRBV12-4 and J is TRBJ2-5; D gene ambiguous. The CDR3 is 11 amino acids. The CDR3 DNA reads as TGTGCCAGCAGTTTATCCCGGGCGGTGTTCTTC. Its translation: CASSLSRAVFF.

The V gene is TRBV5-1, the J gene TRBJ1-2; D remains ambiguous. Germline V gives CDR1 SGHRS, CDR2 YFSETQ. The CDR3 contains 14 residues. V gave up 7 bases and J gave up 4 bases, with 17 bases separating them. CDR3 region: CASGRSSQIYGYTF. The CDR3, as DNA: TGCGCCAGCGGTAGGAGCTCCCAGATCTATGGCTACACCTTC.

This clonotype was observed a handful of times. The chain couples TRBV4-2 to TRBJ2-1; TRBD2 matches at 10 bases. The germline gives CDR1 LGHNA, CDR2 YNFKEQ. V lost 0 bases, J lost 5 bases, and 7 bases stayed unmatched. This CDR3 has 17 residues. The DNA for the CDR3 is TGTGCCAGCAGCCAAGATCCGGCTAGCGGGGGAAACAATGAGCAGTTCTTC. Its protein product is CASSQDPASGGNNEQFF.

On this clonotype: Just one base apart from a much larger clone, this may be a read error. J is TRBJ1-5 and V is TRBV20-1, with D tentatively TRBD1 (5 bases). The CDR3 runs 13 residues. Germline lookup yields CDR1 DFQATT and CDR2 SNEGSKA (reference sequence). The CDR3 region is CRARGARDQPQHF. DNA of the CDR3: TGCAGAGCTAGAGGGGCCCGGGATCAGCCCCAGCATTTT.

This chain links TRBV28 with TRBJ2-3; 7 positions match TRBD2. J was trimmed by 2 bases and V by 5 bases; bases with no gene match: 7. This CDR3 has 15 amino acids. The germline V gene has CDR1 MDHEN and CDR2 SYDVKM. The CDR3 loop is CASSVPSGATDTQYF. The CDR3, as DNA: TGTGCCAGCAGTGTACCTAGCGGCGCCACAGATACGCAGTATTTT.

This clonotype was picked up a small number of times. This chain joins TRBV29-1 and TRBJ2-7; 7 nucleotides align to TRBD2. V shed 3 bases and J 4 bases; nucleotides not matched to a gene: 6. Germline CDR1 and CDR2: SQVTM and ANQGSEA. CDR3 length equals 13 residues. The CDR3 nucleotides read TGCAGCGTTGACCAAGGGGAGGGTTACGAGCAGTACTTC. This encodes CSVDQGEGYEQYF.

The V and J genes are TRBV25-1 and TRBJ2-5, with TRBD1 matching 7 bases. Germline lookup yields CDR1 MGHDK and CDR2 SYGVNS. Trimming removed 3 bases from V and 3 bases from J; junction bases left unmatched: 13. The CDR3 contains 17 residues. CDR3 coding DNA: TGTGCCAGCAGTGATTCGACCACTGGGACAGCGAAAGAGACCCAGTACTTC. This translates into CASSDSTTGTAKETQYF. The variable domain in full, completed from reference TRBV25-1 and TRBJ2-5, reads EADIYQTPRYLVIGTGKKITLECSQTMGHDKMYWYQQDPGMELHLIHYSYGVNSTEKGDLSSESTVSRIRTEHFPLTLESARPSHTSQYLCASSDSTTGTAKETQYFGPGTRLLVL.

The rearrangement links TRBV6-5 to TRBJ1-2; TRBD1 aligns across 10 bases. J was trimmed by 10 bases and V by 5 bases; bases with no gene match: 10. The CDR3 consists of 14 residues. Germline loops: CDR1 MNHEY, CDR2 SVGAGI. The CDR3 nucleotides are TGTGCCAGCAGTGGCGGGACAGGGGATCCCATCTACACCTTC. As protein: CASSGGTGDPIYTF.

The V call is TRBV12-3 or TRBV12-4, the J call TRBJ1-5; the match to TRBD1 covers 7 bases. The CDR3 length is 15 residues. The V gene end was trimmed by 2 bases and the J gene end by 7 bases; junction bases not matched to a gene: 8. This chain's CDR3 is CASSLSGGRLQPQHF. For the CDR3, the DNA is TGTGCCAGCAGTTTATCAGGGGGTCGACTACAGCCCCAGCATTTT.

Of note for this clonotype: The junction departs from the called germline gene at one end, perhaps through a read error. In DNA form, the CDR3 reads TGCGGTGCTAGAGACCTAACGGGGGATTGGAACATTCAGTACTTC. This translates into CGARDLTGDWNIQYF. This chain links TRBV20-1 with TRBJ2-4; TRBD2 might be the D (6 bases). Germline V gene lookup returns CDR1 DFQATT and CDR2 SNEGSKA (reference sequence). The CDR3 loop spans 15 amino acids.

The chain combines TRBV6-1 with TRBJ1-2; TRBD1 is a possible D gene (6 bases). Germline lookup yields CDR1 MNHNS and CDR2 SASEGT. V was clipped by 2 bases and J by 7 bases, with 17 bases between them. This CDR3 spans 15 amino acids. In DNA, the CDR3 is TGTGCCAGCAGTGAACAAGGACAGCCTCTCGGTGGCTACACCTTC. Amino acid sequence: CASSEQGQPLGGYTF.

The CDR3 bases are TGTGCCAGCAGCAATCCGGGCTTACGAACTGAAGCTTTCTTT. It codes for CASSNPGLRTEAFF. The V and J genes are TRBV7-8 and TRBJ1-1; D is undetermined. The CDR3 has 14 residues. V lost 5 bases and J 5 bases, leaving 15 bases between the germline ends. CDR1 SGHVS and CDR2 FQNEAQ come from the germline V gene.

This chain connects TRBV27 to TRBJ2-3; no clear D gene. The V end lost 1 base, the J end lost 4 bases, and 6 bases lay between the germline ends. Germline V CDR1 and CDR2: MNHEY, SMNVEV (reference sequence). This CDR3 comprises 13 residues. CDR3 in DNA: TGTGCCAGCAGTTTATATACCTCAGATACGCAGTATTTT. Translation gives CASSLYTSDTQYF.

This clonotype has more than one count but fewer than ten. The chain couples TRBV28 to TRBJ2-7; possibly TRBD2 for D (5 bases). V was shortened by 2 bases and J by 2 bases, with 13 bases between the two germline ends. The germline CDR1 and CDR2 sequences are MDHEN and SYDVKM. The CDR3 has 15 residues. The CDR3 sequence: CASSLTTGVPYEQYF. For the CDR3, the DNA is TGTGCCAGCAGTTTAACAACCGGGGTTCCCTACGAGCAGTACTTC. The full variable domain, completed using reference TRBV28 and TRBJ2-7, is DVKVTQSSRYLVKRTGEKVFLECVQDMDHENMFWYRQDPGLGLRLIYFSYDVKMKEKGDIPEGYSVSREKKERFSLILESASTNQTSMYLCASSLTTGVPYEQYFGPGTRLTVT.

This clonotype was recorded a few times. This sequence joins TRBV20-1 and TRBJ2-5; possibly TRBD2 for D (7 bases). The DNA end is more similar to TRBJ2-7, so the J call may be wrong. This CDR3 has 15 amino acids. The germline CDR1 and CDR2 sequences are DFQATT and SNEGSKA (reference sequence). CDR3 amino acids: CSARAEGGAINEQYF. The CDR3 DNA follows: TGCAGTGCTAGAGCTGAGGGGGGGGCGATTAACGAGCAGTACTTC.

The chain is built from TRBV6-1 and TRBJ2-1; 7 nucleotides agree with TRBD2. Per the germline V gene, CDR1 is MNHNS and CDR2 is SASEGT. V lost 7 bases to trimming and J lost 3 bases; unmatched junction nucleotides: 3. The CDR3 has 13 amino acids. For the CDR3, the DNA is TGTGCCAGCACGCCTAGCGGCTACAATGAGCAGTTCTTC. Amino acids: CASTPSGYNEQFF.

The chain uses TRBV28 and TRBJ2-2; TRBD1 matches 7 bases. The CDR3 extends over 16 amino acids. V trimming: 3 bases; J trimming: 4 bases; junction bases outside the gene matches: 8. Germline values: CDR1 MDHEN, CDR2 SYDVKM. The CDR3 reads CASSLRTGQGTGELFF. DNA of the CDR3: TGTGCCAGCAGTTTGCGGACAGGCCAGGGCACCGGGGAGCTGTTTTTT.

The rearrangement links TRBV7-2 to TRBJ1-1, with D possibly being TRBD1 (5 bases). V was trimmed by 5 bases and J by 2 bases, leaving 15 bases between them. CDR3 size: 15 residues. Germline CDR1 is SGHTA and CDR2 is FQGNSA. CDR3 in amino acids: CASSPRLGENTEAFF. The CDR3 coding sequence is TGTGCCAGCAGCCCTCGACTGGGGGAAAACACTGAAGCTTTCTTT. Variable domain in full (rest from reference TRBV7-2 and TRBJ1-1): GAGVSQSPSNKVTEKGKDVELRCDPISGHTALYWYRQSLGQGLEFLIYFQGNSAPDKSGLPSDRFSAERTGGSVSTLTIQRTQQEDSAVYLCASSPRLGENTEAFFGQGTRLTVV.

This clonotype was found a few times. This chain joins TRBV5-6 and TRBJ1-2; 7 nucleotides agree with TRBD1. Trimming took 0 bases from V and 5 from J; bases not matched to a gene: 4. The CDR3 extends over 14 amino acids. The germline V gene has CDR1 SGHDT and CDR2 YYEEEE. CDR3 in DNA: TGTGCCAGCAGCTTGGGTGGACAGGCGTATGGCTACACCTTC. It encodes CASSLGGQAYGYTF.

V is TRBV20-1 and J is TRBJ1-6; TRBD1 agrees at 8 bases. V trimming: 4 bases; J trimming: 6 bases; junction bases outside the gene matches: 8. The length of the CDR3 is 15 residues. Germline V gives CDR1 DFQATT, CDR2 SNEGSKA (reference sequence). The CDR3 loop reads CSATARTGLNSPLHF. The CDR3 coding sequence is TGCAGTGCTACCGCCCGGACAGGGCTTAATTCACCCCTCCACTTT.

This clonotype has a single count. The chain carries TRBV2 and TRBJ2-1; TRBD1 might be the D (5 bases). The CDR3 length is 13 residues. Germline V gene data show CDR1 as SNHLY and CDR2 as FYNNEI. V dropped 11 bases and J dropped 3 bases, with 14 bases sitting between them. CDR3 DNA sequence: TGTGCCTGTAGGGGCACCAACTACAATGAGCAGTTCTTC. This translates into CACRGTNYNEQFF.

The CDR3 DNA is TGTGCCAGCAGCAAGGATGCCCCGGGAAAGTCAGATTCACCCCTCCACTTT. Translation: CASSKDAPGKSDSPLHF. The chain links TRBV2 to TRBJ1-6; D call uncertain. From germline, CDR1 is SNHLY and CDR2 FYNNEI. This CDR3 is built from 17 residues. V lost 6 bases, J lost 8 bases, and 23 bases lay in between.